There are many counts of the clone carrying this T cell receptor beta chain. Its specificity is not known. From RNA transcripts, TCR beta CDR3 regions were amplified. During a first-round RT-PCR of the TCR CDR3, the HTBI primer set was used. TCRdb re-called the multiplex PCR reads with MiXCR, one entry per CDR3 protein. The sample holds about 360,000 distinct CDR3 sequences, over 10% seen once. The V gene lost 5 bases and the J gene lost 9 bases, with 14 bases spanning the gap. This CDR3 contains 13 residues. Germline CDR1 is MNHEY and CDR2 is SVGEGT. This entry is derived from a study of T cells in Graves' hyperthyroidism and ophthalmopathy. Overall study findings and caveats: Most thyroid clonotypes expanded above 0.001 were also detected in blood.

What was sequenced was blood. This receptor was identified in a woman between 18 and 29 years old with Graves' hyperthyroidism. V gene TRBV6-2 or TRBV6-3 combines with J gene TRBJ2-1, with unresolved D. The CDR3 loop is CASSQRVSGEQFF. Here the CDR3 DNA reads TGTGCCAGCAGTCAAAGGGTGTCTGGTGAGCAGTTCTTC.